This TCR beta chain was captured by sequencing in a study of monozygotic twins with inflammatory bowel disease (dated by TCRdb to the late 2010s). Some background on the complete study: In total, roughly 28 monozygotic twin pairs made up the full study: 19 Danish pairs, all IBD-discordant, plus nine German pairs, of which four were IBD-concordant and five were IBD-discordant. Each individual had, on average, about 151 000 unique TCRalpha sequences and 181 000 unique TCRbeta sequences available for analysis. The search for disease-associated traits relied mainly on comparing, within discordant pairs, IBD patients with their genetically identical healthy co-twins. Overall study outcomes, separate from this receptor: Differing immunosuppressive treatments among patients may have added background noise and inter-individual variability to the repertoires. No single strong signal or clonotype linked to IBD turned up in the results, so the idea that one exists was not supported. IBD patients shared fewer clonotypes with other individuals than healthy twins did, most markedly in patients showing signs of disease activity. No difference in repertoire similarity was observed between concordant and discordant twins, possibly owing to limited statistical power. Measured by the inverse Simpson index, TCRbeta repertoire diversity was lower in IBD patients than in their healthy co-twins. The analysis was unable to tell different T cell subtypes apart.

From each donor, a roughly 2.5 ml peripheral blood sample was drawn into PAXgene tubes and stored at -80 degrees C. Without any T cell sorting, total RNA was extracted from whole blood using the PAXgene blood miRNA kit on an automated QIAcube. Peripheral blood from monozygotic twin pairs who were concordant or discordant for inflammatory bowel disease underwent deep TCRalpha and TCRbeta repertoire profiling using unique molecular barcoding. Smoking habits were recorded for all twin pairs, with individuals classified as current, former or never smokers. Library preparation employed 5' RACE. For each TCR library, approximately 3.5 ug of total RNA was used. For each sample, cDNA synthesis with SMARTScribe reverse transcriptase was split into eight separate reactions. During cDNA synthesis, template switching was used to introduce unique molecular identifiers that contained a 6-nucleotide sample barcode. Two nested PCRs of around 16 and 10 cycles amplified the TCRalpha and TCRbeta cDNA, and bead purification followed each PCR. Before amplification, the cDNA was treated with uracil DNA-glycosylase and purified using the QIAquick PCR purification kit. The second PCR was the step at which Illumina TruSeq-compatible adapters and sample-specific barcodes were added. Library quality and concentration were assessed using TapeStation and Qubit, and about 5 ng of each library was pooled. Pooled libraries were sequenced on an Illumina HiSeq2500 single-index Rapid Run with 2 x 100 bp reads and custom sequencing primers. In the authors' own workflow: MiGEC version 1.2.6 was used for UMI-based consensus assembly to correct PCR and sequencing errors. MiXCR version 2.1.1 handled V(D)J alignment, clonotype assembly and CDR3 extraction. To normalise gene usage, clonotype sharing and MAIT/NKT TCR abundance, the analysis used the top 1000, 10 000 and 20 000 clonotypes per sample. After downsampling to 27 000 UMIs, diversity was calculated as the inverse Simpson index using the vegan R package. Paired Mann-Whitney U tests were applied to discordant twin pairs, and Benjamini-Hochberg correction was used for multiple testing. TCRdb reanalyzed the reads, keeping one entry per CDR3 protein sequence and omitting DNA. The authors' filters were not applied to this entry. The sample table gives more than 85,000 distinct CDR3 sequences. The ten top clones hold roughly 12% of the sample.

As for this clonotype: The clone's antigen remains unknown.

CDR1 is given as MDHEN and CDR2 as SYDVKM, both from the germline V gene. There are 14 amino acids in the CDR3, from cysteine to phenylalanine inclusive. No nucleotide data were recorded. This TCR derives from a human donor with ulcerative colitis or Crohn's disease, or a healthy co-twin of an affected twin (not recorded which). The sample was blood. The chain links TRBV28 with TRBJ1-5. The CDR3: CASSRSSYNQPQHF.